This entry describes one TCR beta chain. These data are taken from a study of blood T cell repertoires in COVID-19. Authors' processing steps: Amplifying reference gene primers gave estimates of nucleated cell counts. Clones were read by immunoSEQ multiplex PCR, and TCRdb kept only the in-frame ones, dropping some. The V and J calls and clone size are taken from that table; D and trimming were inferred from the DNA. Here the sample spans about 160,000 clones, approximately 85% being singletons. V lost 5 bases and J lost 6; bases outside the gene matches: 11. The CDR3 totals 15 residues. The germline V gene has CDR1 LNHDA and CDR2 SQIVND (reference sequence).

The chain links TRBV19 to TRBJ2-7; 9 bases are shared with TRBD1. The TCR comes from a man in his forties with acute or convalescent COVID-19. What was sequenced was peripheral blood. DNA for the CDR3: TGTGCCAGTAGTTCACCTCGACAGGGGGTTGTCGAGCAGTACTTC. Encoded protein: CASSSPRQGVVEQYF.